This TCR beta chain was sequenced during a study of CD8+ T cells in alopecia areata. This clone appeared once. Its target is not known. Study-wide results and caveats: Patients showed less clear TCR sequence sharing than mice, possibly partly because of HLA diversity. Elevated clonality characterized lesional scalp relative to normal scalp, particularly in alopecia totalis/universalis.

RNA extraction was followed by reverse transcription into cDNA, which acted as the sequencing template. Here immunoSEQ multiplex PCR was the method, and the copy in TCRdb shows in-frame clones only, minus some. The sample carries roughly 120,000 clones, 30% to 40% recorded once. Germline assignment: CDR1 GTSNPN and CDR2 SVGIG (reference sequence). Trimming removed 0 bases from V and 7 bases from J, with 8 bases in between. CDR3 size: 12 residues. The TCR originated in a human donor with alopecia areata. The chain combines TRBV30 with TRBJ2-3; D not resolved. The sample taken for sequencing was CD4+ T cells sorted from blood. The CDR3 here is CAWSVLGYTQYF. CDR3 bases: TGTGCCTGGAGTGTATTAGGATATACGCAGTATTTT.